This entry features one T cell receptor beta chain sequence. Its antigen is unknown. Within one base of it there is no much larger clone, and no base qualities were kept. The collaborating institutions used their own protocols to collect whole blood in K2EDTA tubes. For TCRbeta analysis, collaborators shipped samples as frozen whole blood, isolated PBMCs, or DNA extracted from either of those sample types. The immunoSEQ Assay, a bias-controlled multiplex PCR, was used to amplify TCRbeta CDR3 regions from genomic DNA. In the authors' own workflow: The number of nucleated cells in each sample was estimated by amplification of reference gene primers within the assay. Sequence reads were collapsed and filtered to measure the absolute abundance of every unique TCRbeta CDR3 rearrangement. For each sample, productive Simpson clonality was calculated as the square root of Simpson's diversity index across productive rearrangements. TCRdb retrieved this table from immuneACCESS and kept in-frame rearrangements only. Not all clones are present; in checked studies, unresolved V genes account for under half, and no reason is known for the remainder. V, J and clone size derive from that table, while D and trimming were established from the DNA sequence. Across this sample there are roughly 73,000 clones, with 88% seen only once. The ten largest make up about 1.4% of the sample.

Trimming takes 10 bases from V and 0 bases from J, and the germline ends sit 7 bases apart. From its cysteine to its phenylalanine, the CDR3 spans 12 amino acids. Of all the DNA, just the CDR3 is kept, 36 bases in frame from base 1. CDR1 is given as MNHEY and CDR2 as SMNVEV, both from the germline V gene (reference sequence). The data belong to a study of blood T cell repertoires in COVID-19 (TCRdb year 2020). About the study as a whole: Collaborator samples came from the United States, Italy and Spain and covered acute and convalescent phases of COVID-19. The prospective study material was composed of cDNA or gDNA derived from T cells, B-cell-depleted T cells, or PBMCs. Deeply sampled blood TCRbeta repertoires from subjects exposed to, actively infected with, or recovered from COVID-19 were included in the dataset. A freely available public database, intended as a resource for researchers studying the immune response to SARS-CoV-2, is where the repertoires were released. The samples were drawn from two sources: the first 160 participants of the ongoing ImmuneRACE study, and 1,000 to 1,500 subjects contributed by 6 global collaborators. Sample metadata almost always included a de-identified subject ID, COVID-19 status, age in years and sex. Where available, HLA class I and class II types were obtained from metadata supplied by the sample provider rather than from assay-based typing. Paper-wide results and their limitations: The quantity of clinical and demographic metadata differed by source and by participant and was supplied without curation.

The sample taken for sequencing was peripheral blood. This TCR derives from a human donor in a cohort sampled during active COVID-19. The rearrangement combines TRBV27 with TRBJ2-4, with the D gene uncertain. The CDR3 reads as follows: CAILVAKNIQYF. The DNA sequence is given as TGTGCCATTTTAGTAGCCAAAAACATTCAGTACTTC.